This TCR beta chain comes out of a study of blood T cells in healthy people across ages. Germline loops: CDR1 SGHVS, CDR2 FNYEAQ. The CDR3 consists of 16 residues. Trimming shortened V by 4 bases and J by 3 bases, and 16 bases separated the two germline ends. With a J-beta primer mix and a sample-barcoded 5' primer, a second PCR ran 7 to 11 cycles. A 12-random-nucleotide template-switch adaptor tagged each cDNA molecule. TCRdb recomputed calls from the 5' RACE reads with MiXCR, one row per CDR3 protein. Altogether 1,300,000 or so distinct CDR3 sequences are present, roughly 59% being singletons, with the ten largest covering about 6.7%.

The chain is built from TRBV7-6 and TRBJ2-1; D gene uncertain. The sequence was collected from a young man in good health. Material for sequencing was blood. This CDR3 reads CASSSTAGPIYNEQFF. The CDR3 DNA is TGTGCCAGCAGCTCCACGGCCGGACCGATCTACAATGAGCAGTTCTTC.